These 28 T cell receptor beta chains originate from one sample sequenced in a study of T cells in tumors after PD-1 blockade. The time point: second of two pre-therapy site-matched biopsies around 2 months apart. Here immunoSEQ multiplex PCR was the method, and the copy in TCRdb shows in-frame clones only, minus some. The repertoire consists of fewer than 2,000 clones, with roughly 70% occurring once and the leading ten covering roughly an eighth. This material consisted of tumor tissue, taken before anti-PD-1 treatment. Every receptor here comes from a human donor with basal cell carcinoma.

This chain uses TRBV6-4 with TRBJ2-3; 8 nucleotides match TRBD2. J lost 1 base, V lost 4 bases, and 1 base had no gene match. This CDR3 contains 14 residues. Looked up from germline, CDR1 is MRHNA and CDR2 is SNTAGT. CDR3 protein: CASSVSGGTDTQYF. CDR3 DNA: TGTGCCAGCAGTGTTAGCGGGGGCACAGATACGCAGTATTTT.

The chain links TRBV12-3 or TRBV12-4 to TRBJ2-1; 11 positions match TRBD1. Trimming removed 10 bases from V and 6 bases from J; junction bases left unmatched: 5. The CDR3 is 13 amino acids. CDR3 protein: CAISGTGGNEQFF. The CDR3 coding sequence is TGTGCCATCTCCGGGACAGGGGGCAATGAGCAGTTCTTC.

CDR3 sequence reads: CASSRRDRTYNEQFF. In nucleotides, the CDR3 is TGTGCCAGCAGCCGCCGGGACAGAACCTACAATGAGCAGTTCTTC. V gene TRBV7-9 combines with J gene TRBJ2-1; TRBD1 matches at 7 bases. CDR3 length: 15 residues. Germline V gives CDR1 SEHNR, CDR2 FQNEAQ (reference sequence). The V and J ends lost 5 bases and 2 bases, in that order; junction bases with no gene match: 6.

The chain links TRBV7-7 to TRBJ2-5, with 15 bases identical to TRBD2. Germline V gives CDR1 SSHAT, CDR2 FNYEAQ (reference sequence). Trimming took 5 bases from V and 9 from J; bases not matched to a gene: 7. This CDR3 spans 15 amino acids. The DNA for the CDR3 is TGTGCCAGCAGCACAGGACTAGCGGGGGGGATCGCCCAGTACTTC. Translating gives CASSTGLAGGIAQYF.

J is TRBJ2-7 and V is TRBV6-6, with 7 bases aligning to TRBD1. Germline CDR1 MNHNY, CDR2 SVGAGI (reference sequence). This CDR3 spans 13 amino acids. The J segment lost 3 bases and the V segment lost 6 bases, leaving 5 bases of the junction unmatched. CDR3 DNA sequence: TGTGCCAGCAGCGAACGACAGGGCTACGAGCAGTACTTC. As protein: CASSERQGYEQYF.

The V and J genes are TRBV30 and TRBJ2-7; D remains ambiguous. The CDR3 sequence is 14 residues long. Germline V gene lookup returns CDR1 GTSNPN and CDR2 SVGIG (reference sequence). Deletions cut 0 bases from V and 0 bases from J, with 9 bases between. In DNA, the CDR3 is TGTGCCTGGAGTGTAAAGGTCCTCTCCTACGAGCAGTACTTC. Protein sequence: CAWSVKVLSYEQYF.

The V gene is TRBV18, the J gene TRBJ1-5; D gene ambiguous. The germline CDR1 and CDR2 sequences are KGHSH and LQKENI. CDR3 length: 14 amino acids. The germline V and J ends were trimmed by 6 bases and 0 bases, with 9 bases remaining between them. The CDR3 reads CASSDWSSNQPQHF. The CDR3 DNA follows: TGTGCCAGCTCGGACTGGTCTAGCAATCAGCCCCAGCATTTT.

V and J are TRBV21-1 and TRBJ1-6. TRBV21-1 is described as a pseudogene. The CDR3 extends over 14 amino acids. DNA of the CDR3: TGTGCCAGCAGCAAGGACCGATATAATTCACCCCTCCACTTT. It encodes CASSKDRYNSPLHF.

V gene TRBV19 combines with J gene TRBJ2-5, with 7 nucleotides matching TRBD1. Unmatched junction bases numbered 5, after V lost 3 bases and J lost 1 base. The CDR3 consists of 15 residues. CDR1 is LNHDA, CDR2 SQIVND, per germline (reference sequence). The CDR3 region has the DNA TGTGCCAGTAGTATCCCCGACAGGGCCCAAGAGACCCAGTACTTC. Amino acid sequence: CASSIPDRAQETQYF.

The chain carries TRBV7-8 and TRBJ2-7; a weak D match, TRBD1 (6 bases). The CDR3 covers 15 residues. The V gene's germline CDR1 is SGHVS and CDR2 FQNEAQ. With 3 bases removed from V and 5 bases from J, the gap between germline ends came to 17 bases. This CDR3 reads CASSFSLDRLNEQYF. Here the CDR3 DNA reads TGTGCCAGCAGCTTCTCTCTTGACAGGTTGAACGAGCAGTACTTC.

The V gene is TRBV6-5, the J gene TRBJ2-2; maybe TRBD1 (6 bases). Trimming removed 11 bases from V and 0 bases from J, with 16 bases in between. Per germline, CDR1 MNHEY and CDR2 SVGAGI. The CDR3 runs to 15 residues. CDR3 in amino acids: CAGLAGTTNTGELFF. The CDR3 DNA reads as TGTGCCGGACTTGCCGGGACAACGAACACCGGGGAGCTGTTTTTT.

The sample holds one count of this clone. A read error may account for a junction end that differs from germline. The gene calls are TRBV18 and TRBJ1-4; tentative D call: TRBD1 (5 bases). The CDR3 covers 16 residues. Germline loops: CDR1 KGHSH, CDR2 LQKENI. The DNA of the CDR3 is TGTGCCAGCTCCCCACAGGCAGGACGTCCCGGTGAAAAACTGTTTTTT. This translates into CASSPQAGRPGEKLFF. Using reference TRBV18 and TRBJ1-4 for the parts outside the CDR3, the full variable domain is NAGVMQNPRHLVRRRGQEARLRCSPMKGHSHVYWYRQLPEEGLKFMVYLQKENIIDESGMPKERFSAEFPKEGPSILRIQQVVRGDSAAYFCASSPQAGRPGEKLFFGSGTQLSVL.

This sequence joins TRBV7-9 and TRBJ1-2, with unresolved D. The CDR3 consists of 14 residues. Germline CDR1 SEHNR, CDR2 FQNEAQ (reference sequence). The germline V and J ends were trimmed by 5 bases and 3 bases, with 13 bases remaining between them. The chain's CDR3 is CASSPSVADYGYTF. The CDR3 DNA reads TGTGCCAGCAGCCCCTCGGTAGCGGACTATGGCTACACCTTC.

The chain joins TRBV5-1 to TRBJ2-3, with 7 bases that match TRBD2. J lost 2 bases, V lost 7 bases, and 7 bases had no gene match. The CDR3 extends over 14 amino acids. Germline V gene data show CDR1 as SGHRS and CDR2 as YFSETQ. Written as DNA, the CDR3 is TGCGCCAGCTCGCCGGGGGGACCCACAGATACGCAGTATTTT. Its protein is CASSPGGPTDTQYF.

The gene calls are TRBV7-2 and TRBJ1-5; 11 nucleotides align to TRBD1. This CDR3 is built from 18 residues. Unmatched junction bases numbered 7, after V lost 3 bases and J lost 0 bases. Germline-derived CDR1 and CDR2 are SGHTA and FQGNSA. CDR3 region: CASSLRDRGSYSNQPQHF. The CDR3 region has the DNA TGTGCCAGCAGCTTGAGGGACAGGGGGTCATATAGCAATCAGCCCCAGCATTTT. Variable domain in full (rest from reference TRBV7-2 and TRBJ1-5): GAGVSQSPSNKVTEKGKDVELRCDPISGHTALYWYRQSLGQGLEFLIYFQGNSAPDKSGLPSDRFSAERTGGSVSTLTIQRTQQEDSAVYLCASSLRDRGSYSNQPQHFGDGTRLSIL.

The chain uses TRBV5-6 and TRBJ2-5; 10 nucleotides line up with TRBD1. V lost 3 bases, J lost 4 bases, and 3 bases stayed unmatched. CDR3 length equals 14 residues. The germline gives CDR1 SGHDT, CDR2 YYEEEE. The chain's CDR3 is CASSSGQGGETQYF. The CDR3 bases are TGTGCCAGCAGCTCTGGACAGGGGGGAGAGACCCAGTACTTC.

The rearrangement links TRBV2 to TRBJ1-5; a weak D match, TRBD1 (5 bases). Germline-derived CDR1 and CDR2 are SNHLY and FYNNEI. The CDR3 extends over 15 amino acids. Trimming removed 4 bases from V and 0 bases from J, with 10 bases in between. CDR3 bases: TGTGCCAGCAGTGGAGGGGCCTCTAGCAATCAGCCCCAGCATTTT. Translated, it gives CASSGGASSNQPQHF.

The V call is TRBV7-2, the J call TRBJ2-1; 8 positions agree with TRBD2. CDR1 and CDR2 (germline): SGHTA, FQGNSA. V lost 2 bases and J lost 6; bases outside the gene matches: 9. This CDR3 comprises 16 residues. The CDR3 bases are TGTGCCAGCAGCTTATTGCCCACTAGCGGTCTCAATGAGCAGTTCTTC. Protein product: CASSLLPTSGLNEQFF.

The CDR3 loop is CASSQITGGIETQYF. CDR3 nucleotides: TGTGCCAGCAGCCAAATTACAGGGGGCATAGAGACCCAGTACTTC. The chain uses TRBV14 and TRBJ2-5; 9 nucleotides align to TRBD1. The CDR3 totals 15 residues. CDR1 SGHDN and CDR2 FVKESK come from the germline V gene. Trimming removed 2 bases from V and 4 bases from J; junction bases left unmatched: 5.

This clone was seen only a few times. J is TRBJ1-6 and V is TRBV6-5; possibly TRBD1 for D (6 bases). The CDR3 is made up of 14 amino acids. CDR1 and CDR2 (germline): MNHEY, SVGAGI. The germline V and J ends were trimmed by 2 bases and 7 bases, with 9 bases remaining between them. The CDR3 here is CASSYGQGNSPLHF. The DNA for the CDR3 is TGTGCCAGCAGTTACGGTCAGGGGAATTCACCCCTCCACTTT.

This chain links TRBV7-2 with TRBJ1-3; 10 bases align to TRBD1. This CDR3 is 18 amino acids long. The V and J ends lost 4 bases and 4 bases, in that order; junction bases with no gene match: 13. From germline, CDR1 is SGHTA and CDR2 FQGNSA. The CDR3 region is CASSSPPFDRGPGNTIYF. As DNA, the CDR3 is TGTGCCAGCAGCTCACCACCATTTGACAGGGGGCCCGGAAACACCATATATTTT.

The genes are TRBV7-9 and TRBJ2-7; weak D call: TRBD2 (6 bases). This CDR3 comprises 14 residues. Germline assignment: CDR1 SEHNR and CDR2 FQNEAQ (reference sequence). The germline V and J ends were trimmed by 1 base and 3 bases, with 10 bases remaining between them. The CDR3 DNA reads TGTGCCAGCAGCTTAGTCGGGGGTAGCTACGAGCAGTACTTC. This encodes CASSLVGGSYEQYF.

The CDR3 sequence is CASSEIQSDEQFF. For the CDR3, the DNA is TGCGCCAGCAGTGAGATACAAAGCGATGAGCAGTTCTTC. The rearrangement uses TRBV10-2 and TRBJ2-1, with D unresolved. Per the germline V gene, CDR1 is WSHSY and CDR2 is SAAADI. This CDR3 spans 13 amino acids. V was trimmed by 2 bases and J by 8 bases, leaving 10 bases between them.

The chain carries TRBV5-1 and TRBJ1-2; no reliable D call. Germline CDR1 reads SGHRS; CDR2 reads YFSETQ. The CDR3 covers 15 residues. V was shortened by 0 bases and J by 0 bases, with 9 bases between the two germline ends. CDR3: CASSLVGDTNYGYTF. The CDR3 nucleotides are TGCGCCAGCAGCTTGGTTGGGGATACTAACTATGGCTACACCTTC. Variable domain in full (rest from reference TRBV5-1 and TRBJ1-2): KAGVTQTPRYLIKTRGQQVTLSCSPISGHRSVSWYQQTPGQGLQFLFEYFSETQRNKGNFPGRFSGRQFSNSRSEMNVSTLELGDSALYLCASSLVGDTNYGYTFGSGTRLTVV.

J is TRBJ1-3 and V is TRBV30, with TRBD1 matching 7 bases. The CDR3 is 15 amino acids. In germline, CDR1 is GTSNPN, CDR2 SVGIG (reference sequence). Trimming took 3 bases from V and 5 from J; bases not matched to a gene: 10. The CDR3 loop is CAWSTGATGRNTIYF. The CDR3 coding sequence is TGTGCCTGGAGCACAGGGGCGACCGGCCGAAACACCATATATTTT.

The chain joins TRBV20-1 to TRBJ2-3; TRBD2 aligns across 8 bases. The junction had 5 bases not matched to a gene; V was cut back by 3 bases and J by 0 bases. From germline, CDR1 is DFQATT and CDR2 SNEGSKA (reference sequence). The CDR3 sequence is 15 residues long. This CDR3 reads CSASTGGLSTDTQYF. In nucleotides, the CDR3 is TGCAGTGCTAGTACGGGGGGGCTGAGCACAGATACGCAGTATTTT.

This CDR3 reads CASSRPGQGAYGYTF. The CDR3 nucleotides read TGTGCCAGTAGTCGTCCGGGACAGGGGGCTTATGGCTACACCTTC. V gene TRBV19 combines with J gene TRBJ1-2, with 12 bases identical to TRBD1. The V gene's germline CDR1 is LNHDA and CDR2 SQIVND (reference sequence). V was clipped by 5 bases and J by 5 bases; unmatched bases: 6. The CDR3 extends over 15 amino acids. The full variable domain, its missing parts supplied by reference TRBV19 and TRBJ1-2, is DGGITQSPKYLFRKEGQNVTLSCEQNLNHDAMYWYRQDPGQGLRLIYYSQIVNDFQKGDIAEGYSVSREKKESFPLTVTSAQKNPTAFYLCASSRPGQGAYGYTFGSGTRLTVV.

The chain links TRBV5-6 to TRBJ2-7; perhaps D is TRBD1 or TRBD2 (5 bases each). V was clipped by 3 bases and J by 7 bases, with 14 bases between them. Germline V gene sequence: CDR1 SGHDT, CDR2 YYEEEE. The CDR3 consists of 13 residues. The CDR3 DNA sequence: TGTGCCAGCAGCTGGGGGACGGTGTGGGAGCAGTACTTC. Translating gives CASSWGTVWEQYF.